Listed here are 23 T cell receptor beta chains from one sample, sequenced in a study of T cells after posttransplantation cyclophosphamide. Repertoires were generated with immunoSEQ multiplex PCR, while TCRdb's copy carries only in-frame clones and drops some. The sample includes 32,000 or so clones, roughly 90% of them seen just once. The sequenced sample consisted of PBMCs. The receptors were sampled from a woman in her 40s with a blood cancer, CMV-positive, and with a related stem cell donor.

The chain combines TRBV9 with TRBJ2-1; 9 bases are a match to TRBD2. The CDR3 length is 15 residues. The trim removed 2 bases at V and 7 bases at J, leaving 7 bases unmatched. The germline V gene encodes CDR1 SGDLS and CDR2 YYNGEE. For the CDR3, the DNA is TGTGCCAGCAGCGTTACGGGACTAGCCGATAATGAGCAGTTCTTC. This encodes CASSVTGLADNEQFF.

The chain has TRBV6-5 and TRBJ2-5, with 7 positions matching TRBD1. Germline loops: CDR1 MNHEY, CDR2 SVGAGI. The length of the CDR3 is 13 residues. With V trimmed by 6 bases and J by 9 bases, 10 bases remained unmatched. CDR3 DNA: TGTGCCAGCAGCCGAGGACCCCAGGGGGCCCAGTACTTC. Amino acids: CASSRGPQGAQYF.

This chain links TRBV19 with TRBJ2-1; TRBD2 matches at 7 bases. J lost 4 bases, V lost 5 bases, and 5 bases had no gene match. This CDR3 is 14 amino acids long. Germline CDR1 LNHDA, CDR2 SQIVND (reference sequence). CDR3 protein: CASSPGEGYNEQFF. The CDR3 DNA is TGTGCCAGTAGTCCGGGGGAGGGATACAATGAGCAGTTCTTC.

The chain couples TRBV21-1 to TRBJ1-1; whether TRBD1, the table's D call, matches the DNA was not checked. TRBV21-1 is assigned pseudogene status. The CDR3 has 19 amino acids. CDR3 protein: CASSKSQDRGISVNTEAFF. DNA of the CDR3: TGTGCCAGCAGCAAAAGCCAGGACAGGGGAATAAGTGTGAACACTGAAGCTTTCTTT.

V is TRBV28 and J is TRBJ1-3, with TRBD1 identical over 8 bases. CDR1 MDHEN and CDR2 SYDVKM come from the germline V gene. V shed 2 bases, J shed 0 bases, and the junction held 6 bases outside the gene matches. This CDR3 contains 17 residues. The CDR3 spells CASSLGDRISSGNTIYF. The CDR3 DNA sequence: TGTGCCAGCAGTTTAGGGGACAGGATCTCCTCTGGAAACACCATATATTTT.

The chain recombines TRBV6-5 with TRBJ2-3, with TRBD2 as a possible D gene (6 bases). Trimming cost V 5 bases and J 2 bases, with 14 bases left between them. Germline V gene sequence: CDR1 MNHEY, CDR2 SVGAGI. The CDR3 covers 15 residues. The CDR3 DNA reads TGTGCCAGCAGTCCCGGCGGGGCGGCCACAGATACGCAGTATTTT. Encoded protein: CASSPGGAATDTQYF.

This chain connects TRBV11-2 to TRBJ1-1; D ambiguous. Germline CDR1 and CDR2: SGHAT and FQNNGV. The CDR3 is 18 amino acids. V dropped 3 bases and J dropped 2 bases, with 22 bases sitting between them. The CDR3 bases are TGTGCCAGCAGCTTGTTGGTGGTCGCTTTGCAGGCTAACACTGAAGCTTTCTTT. Its translation: CASSLLVVALQANTEAFF.

The V gene is TRBV2, the J gene TRBJ2-5, with 7 nucleotides matching TRBD1. The DNA end favors TRBJ2-7, so the J call may be wrong. CDR3 length: 17 residues. CDR1 and CDR2 from the germline V gene are SNHLY and FYNNEI. The CDR3 loop reads CASSIDRVNPSSYEQYF. In nucleotides, the CDR3 is TGTGCCAGCAGTATTGACAGGGTTAACCCAAGCTCCTACGAGCAGTACTTC.

CDR3 region: CASSFGQGGYGYTF. As DNA, the CDR3 is TGCGCCAGCAGCTTCGGACAGGGAGGGTATGGCTACACCTTC. V and J are TRBV5-1 and TRBJ1-2; TRBD1 aligns across 8 bases. J gave up 5 bases and V 2 bases, and 5 bases lay outside the gene matches. In germline, CDR1 is SGHRS, CDR2 YFSETQ. The CDR3 is 14 residues long.

This chain uses TRBV7-3 with TRBJ2-6; TRBD2 aligns across 7 bases. Trimming at V came to 5 bases and at J to 1 base, leaving 2 bases not matched to a gene. CDR3 length: 15 residues. Germline CDR1 is SGHTA and CDR2 is FQGTGA. CDR3 region: CASSPGGSGANVLTF. The CDR3 DNA follows: TGTGCCAGCAGCCCCGGGGGGTCTGGGGCCAACGTCCTGACTTTC.

This chain connects TRBV5-6 to TRBJ2-5, with D maybe TRBD1 (6 bases). Germline V gene sequence: CDR1 SGHDT, CDR2 YYEEEE. There are 14 residues in the CDR3. Trimming cost V 5 bases and J 4 bases, with 15 bases left between them. CDR3 sequence reads: CASSRDNGAETQYF. The CDR3 DNA follows: TGTGCCAGCAGTAGGGACAACGGGGCAGAGACCCAGTACTTC.

V and J are TRBV5-1 and TRBJ2-1; tentative D call: TRBD1 (5 bases). Trimming pared 0 bases from V and 3 bases from J, leaving 16 bases between. From germline, CDR1 is SGHRS and CDR2 YFSETQ. The CDR3 totals 17 residues. The CDR3 DNA reads TGCGCCAGCAGCTTGGAGAGAAGCCAGGGCGGCTACAATGAGCAGTTCTTC. Amino acid sequence: CASSLERSQGGYNEQFF.

This clone was observed a single time. V is TRBV6-1 and J is TRBJ1-1, with a weak D call TRBD1 (5 bases). Trimming left V 1 base short and J 8 bases short, with 17 bases between. CDR1 is MNHNS, CDR2 SASEGT, per germline. This CDR3 spans 15 amino acids. CDR3 in amino acids: CASSEGLHGGVEAFF. CDR3 DNA: TGTGCCAGCAGTGAAGGACTTCACGGAGGGGTAGAAGCTTTCTTT.

V usage is TRBV7-3 and J usage is TRBJ1-1, with TRBD1 as a possible D gene (5 bases). Germline lookup yields CDR1 SGHTA and CDR2 FQGTGA. This CDR3 is 14 amino acids long. V was trimmed by 6 bases and J by 1 base, leaving 12 bases between them. The CDR3 sequence: CASSRRASNTEAFF. CDR3 coding DNA: TGTGCCAGCAGTCGCAGGGCCTCGAACACTGAAGCTTTCTTT.

The chain carries TRBV15 and TRBJ2-7, with 9 bases fitting TRBD1. The CDR3 contains 15 residues. CDR1 and CDR2 from the germline V gene are LNHNV and YYDKDF (reference sequence). The V and J ends lost 5 bases and 2 bases, in that order; junction bases with no gene match: 7. The CDR3, as DNA: TGTGCCACCAGCCGCACAGGGGGCGAACCCTACGAGCAGTACTTC. Protein: CATSRTGGEPYEQYF.

V usage is TRBV9 and J usage is TRBJ2-7, with 9 bases matching TRBD1. Germline CDR1 and CDR2: SGDLS and YYNGEE. The V gene end was trimmed by 4 bases and the J gene end by 4 bases; junction bases not matched to a gene: 6. The CDR3 totals 14 residues. CDR3: CASSTGGGGYEQYF. Written as DNA, the CDR3 is TGTGCCAGCAGCACAGGGGGCGGTGGTTACGAGCAGTACTTC.

The V gene is TRBV2, the J gene TRBJ1-4; D is perhaps TRBD1 (6 bases). Trimming cost V 9 bases and J 2 bases, with 10 bases left between them. The CDR3 covers 13 residues. Germline lookup yields CDR1 SNHLY and CDR2 FYNNEI. CDR3 bases: TGTGCCAGTCATACAGGGACTAATGAAAAACTGTTTTTT. Translation gives CASHTGTNEKLFF.

V gene TRBV6-5 combines with J gene TRBJ2-1; D unresolved. Per the germline V gene, CDR1 is MNHEY and CDR2 is SVGAGI. This CDR3 contains 11 residues. Trimming shortened V by 3 bases and J by 9 bases, and 6 bases separated the two germline ends. The CDR3: CASSYTGEQFF. In DNA form, the CDR3 reads TGTGCCAGCAGTTATACGGGTGAGCAGTTCTTC.

CDR3 sequence: CASSITGVVSPLHF. The CDR3 nucleotides are TGTGCCAGTAGTATAACAGGGGTGGTTTCACCCCTCCACTTT. The genes are TRBV19 and TRBJ1-6; 7 nucleotides line up with TRBD1. Per the germline V gene, CDR1 is LNHDA and CDR2 is SQIVND (reference sequence). V was pared by 2 bases and J by 9 bases, with 4 bases of the junction left unmatched. This CDR3 is built from 14 residues.

The chain uses TRBV11-2 and TRBJ1-2; 8 positions match TRBD1. Trimming took 4 bases from V and 2 from J; bases not matched to a gene: 6. There are 15 residues in the CDR3. Germline V CDR1 and CDR2: SGHAT, FQNNGV. CDR3 protein: CASSSRQGWNYGYTF. The CDR3 nucleotides are TGTGCCAGCAGCTCCCGACAGGGGTGGAACTATGGCTACACCTTC.

V gene TRBV7-8 combines with J gene TRBJ2-1; TRBD2 matches 7 bases. CDR3 length: 15 residues. V trimming: 8 bases; J trimming: 5 bases; junction bases outside the gene matches: 12. Germline-derived CDR1 and CDR2 are SGHVS and FQNEAQ. The CDR3 DNA follows: TGTGCCAGCCACTTAACACTCGGGGGGAACAATGAGCAGTTCTTC. The encoded protein is CASHLTLGGNNEQFF.

This clone was detected only a few times. This rearrangement joins TRBV2 to TRBJ1-3; D is unresolved. Germline CDR1 reads SNHLY; CDR2 reads FYNNEI. Trimming stripped 8 bases from V and 0 bases from J, with 5 bases between. This CDR3 comprises 12 residues. CDR3 DNA sequence: TGTGCCAGCGGCCCCTCTGGAAACACCATATATTTT. Translated: CASGPSGNTIYF.

With regard to this clone: The sample contains more than one DNA sequence encoding this CDR3. This sequence joins TRBV19 and TRBJ1-6, with 10 bases matching TRBD1. The CDR3 is 17 amino acids. CDR1 is LNHDA, CDR2 SQIVND, per germline (reference sequence). Trimming removed 5 bases from V and 7 bases from J; junction bases left unmatched: 11. The CDR3 bases are TGTGCCAGTAGTCCAGTGACAGGGGGCGCCGAAAATTCACCCCTCCACTTT. Residues: CASSPVTGGAENSPLHF.